Listed below are T cell receptor beta chains from one sample, sequenced in a study of blood T cell repertoires in COVID-19. TCRdb's table, derived via immunoSEQ multiplex PCR, lists solely in-frame clones and lacks some. This sample has about 87,000 clones, with roughly 88% found just once. Specimen: peripheral blood. Receptors originate from a man aged 80 or over with acute or convalescent COVID-19. The CDR3 runs from the conserved cysteine through the conserved F or W. A D gene is named only where the DNA matches it firmly. The size entry is marked missing in some rows and otherwise reads once, few, many or a size class.

j_call clone_size d_call v_call cdr3_aa cdr3_nt
TRBJ1-2 . TRBD1 TRBV15 CATSQGQGYGYTF TGTGCCACCAGCCAAGGACAGGGCTATGGCTACACCTTC
TRBJ1-2 . . TRBV30 CAWSTGILGYGYTF TGTGCCTGGAGTACAGGGATATTGGGCTATGGCTACACCTTC
TRBJ1-2 once TRBD1 TRBV30 CAWSAVGQGDDGYTF TGTGCCTGGAGTGCCGTGGGACAGGGAGACGATGGCTACACCTTC
TRBJ1-1 . . TRBV19 CASSGALGTEAFF TGTGCCAGTAGTGGGGCCCTAGGCACTGAAGCTTTCTTT
TRBJ1-2 . TRBD1 TRBV10-3 CAITEGDRGLGYTF TGTGCCATCACCGAAGGGGACAGGGGGCTTGGCTACACCTTC
TRBJ1-5 . TRBD1 TRBV6-1 CASSGPTGVGFSNQPQHF TGTGCCAGCAGTGGGCCCACAGGGGTCGGATTCTCCAATCAGCCCCAGCATTTT
TRBJ1-6 once . TRBV6-1 CASSEARTPLHF TGTGCCAGCAGTGAAGCGAGGACACCCCTCCACTTT
TRBJ2-4 . . TRBV28 CASSPLGAYAANQNIQYF TGTGCCAGCAGCCCCCTCGGCGCATACGCAGCGAACCAAAACATTCAGTACTTC
TRBJ2-3 . . TRBV7-9 CASSTTDTQYF TGTGCCAGCAGCACAACAGATACGCAGTATTTT
TRBJ2-7 few . TRBV7-9 CASSRTALSSYEQYF TGTGCCAGCAGCCGGACTGCTTTGAGCTCCTACGAGCAGTACTTC
TRBJ1-4 . TRBD1 TRBV29-1 CSAGTGGNEKLFF TGCAGCGCTGGGACAGGGGGCAATGAAAAACTGTTTTTT
TRBJ2-7 . TRBD1 TRBV3-1/TRBV3-2 CASSQGDLGQGSYEQYF TGTGCCAGCAGCCAAGGGGACCTGGGACAGGGGTCCTACGAGCAGTACTTC
TRBJ2-1 . . TRBV27 CASSSPGKSSNEQFF TGTGCCAGCAGTTCCCCAGGGAAATCGTCCAATGAGCAGTTCTTC
TRBJ1-5 . . TRBV6-1 CASSEARAPGAVGVGNQPQHF TGTGCCAGCAGTGAAGCGAGGGCACCAGGGGCGGTCGGTGTGGGCAATCAGCCCCAGCATTTT
TRBJ2-3 . . TRBV9 CASSLRQADTQYF TGTGCCAGCAGTCTACGGCAGGCAGATACGCAGTATTTT
TRBJ1-1 . . TRBV5-1 CASSRDIGTEAFF TGCGCCAGCAGCCGGGACATTGGCACTGAAGCTTTCTTT
TRBJ2-1 . . TRBV19 CASSIFSSGPGNEQFF TGTGCCAGTAGTATATTCAGTTCCGGGCCGGGGAATGAGCAGTTCTTC
TRBJ1-1 . . TRBV18 CASSPPNRVTEAFF TGTGCCAGCTCACCACCAAACAGGGTAACTGAAGCTTTCTTT